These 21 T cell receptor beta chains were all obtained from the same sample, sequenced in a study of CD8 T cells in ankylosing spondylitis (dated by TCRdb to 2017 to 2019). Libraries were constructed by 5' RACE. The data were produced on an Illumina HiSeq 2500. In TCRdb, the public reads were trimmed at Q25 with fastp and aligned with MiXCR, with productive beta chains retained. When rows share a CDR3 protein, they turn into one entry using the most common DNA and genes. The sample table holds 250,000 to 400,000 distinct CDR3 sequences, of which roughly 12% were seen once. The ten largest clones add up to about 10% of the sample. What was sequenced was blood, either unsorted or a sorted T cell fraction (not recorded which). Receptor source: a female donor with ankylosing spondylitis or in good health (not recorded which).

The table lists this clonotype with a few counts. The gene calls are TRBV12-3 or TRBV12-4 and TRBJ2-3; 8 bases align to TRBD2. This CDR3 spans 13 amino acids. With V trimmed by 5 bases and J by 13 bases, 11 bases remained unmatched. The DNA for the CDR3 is TGTGCCAGCAGTAGAGAGCGGGGGACCCAGAAGTATTTT. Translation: CASSRERGTQKYF.

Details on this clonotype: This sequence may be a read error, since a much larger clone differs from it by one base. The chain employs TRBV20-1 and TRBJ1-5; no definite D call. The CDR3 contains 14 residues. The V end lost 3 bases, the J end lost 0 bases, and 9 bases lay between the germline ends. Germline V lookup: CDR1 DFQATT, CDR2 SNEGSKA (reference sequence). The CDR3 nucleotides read TGCAGTGCTAGCGCGGGATATAGCAATCAGCCCCAGCATTTT. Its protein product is CSASAGYSNQPQHF.

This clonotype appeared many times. CDR3 coding DNA: TGTGCCAGCAGCCCGCGAGTTGCGGGAGCTTCCCACGAGCAGTACTTC. Protein: CASSPRVAGASHEQYF. This rearrangement joins TRBV9 to TRBJ2-7, with 7 bases matching TRBD2. The V gene end was trimmed by 4 bases and the J gene end by 5 bases; junction bases not matched to a gene: 15. CDR3 length: 16 residues. CDR1 SGDLS and CDR2 YYNGEE come from the germline V gene.

CDR3 DNA sequence: TGTGCCAGCAGCTTCTACCGGGACAGCCTCGAAAAACTGTTTTTT. Amino acid sequence: CASSFYRDSLEKLFF. The chain is built from TRBV7-9 and TRBJ1-4, with 7 bases fitting TRBD1. CDR1 is SEHNR, CDR2 FQNEAQ, per germline (reference sequence). This CDR3 has 15 amino acids. V lost 3 bases and J lost 8; bases outside the gene matches: 9.

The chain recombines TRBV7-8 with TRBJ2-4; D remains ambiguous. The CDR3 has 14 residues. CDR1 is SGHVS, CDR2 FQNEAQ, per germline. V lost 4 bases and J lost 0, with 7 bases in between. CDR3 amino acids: CASSYRLAKNIQYF. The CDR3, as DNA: TGTGCCAGCAGCTACAGATTAGCCAAAAACATTCAGTACTTC.

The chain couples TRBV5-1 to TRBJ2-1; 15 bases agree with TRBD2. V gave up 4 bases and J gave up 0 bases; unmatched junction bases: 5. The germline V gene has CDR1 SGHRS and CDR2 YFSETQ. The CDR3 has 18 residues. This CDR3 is CASSPGLAGGISYNEQFF. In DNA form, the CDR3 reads TGCGCCAGCAGCCCGGGACTAGCGGGGGGCATCTCCTACAATGAGCAGTTCTTC.

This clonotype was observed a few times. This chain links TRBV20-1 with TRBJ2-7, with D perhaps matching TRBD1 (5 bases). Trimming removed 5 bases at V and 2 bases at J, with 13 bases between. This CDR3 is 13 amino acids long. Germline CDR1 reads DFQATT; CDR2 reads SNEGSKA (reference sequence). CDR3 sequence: CSADETVTYEQYF. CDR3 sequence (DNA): TGCAGTGCTGATGAGACAGTTACCTACGAGCAGTACTTC.

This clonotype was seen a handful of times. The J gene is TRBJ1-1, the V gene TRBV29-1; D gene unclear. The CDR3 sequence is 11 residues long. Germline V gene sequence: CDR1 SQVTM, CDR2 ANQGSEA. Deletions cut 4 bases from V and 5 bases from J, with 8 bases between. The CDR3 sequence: CSVGWGTEAFF. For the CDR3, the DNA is TGCAGCGTTGGATGGGGTACTGAAGCTTTCTTT.

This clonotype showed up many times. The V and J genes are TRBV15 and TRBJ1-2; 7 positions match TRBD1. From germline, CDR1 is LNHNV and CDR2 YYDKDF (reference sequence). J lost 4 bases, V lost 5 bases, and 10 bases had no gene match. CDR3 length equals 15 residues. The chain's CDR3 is CATSASRGSGYGYTF. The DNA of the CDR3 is TGTGCCACCAGCGCTTCCAGGGGGTCCGGCTATGGCTACACCTTC. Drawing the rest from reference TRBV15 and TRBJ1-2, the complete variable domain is DAMVIQNPRYQVTQFGKPVTLSCSQTLNHNVMYWYQQKSSQAPKLLFHYYDKDFNNEADTPDNFQSRRPNTSFCFLDIRSPGLGDTAMYLCATSASRGSGYGYTFGSGTRLTVV.

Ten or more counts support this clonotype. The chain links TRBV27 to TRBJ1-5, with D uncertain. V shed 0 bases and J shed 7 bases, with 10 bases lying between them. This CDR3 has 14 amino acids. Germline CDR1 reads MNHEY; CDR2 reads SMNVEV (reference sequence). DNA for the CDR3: TGTGCCAGCAGTTTATCAGGGATCGAACAGCCCCAGCATTTT. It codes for CASSLSGIEQPQHF.

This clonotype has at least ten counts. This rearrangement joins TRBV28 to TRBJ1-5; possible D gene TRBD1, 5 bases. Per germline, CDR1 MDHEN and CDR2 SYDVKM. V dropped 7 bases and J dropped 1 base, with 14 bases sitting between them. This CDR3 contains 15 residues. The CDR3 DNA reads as TGTGCCAGCACCCCCGGGGGAGCCAGCAATCAGCCCCAGCATTTT. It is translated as CASTPGGASNQPQHF.

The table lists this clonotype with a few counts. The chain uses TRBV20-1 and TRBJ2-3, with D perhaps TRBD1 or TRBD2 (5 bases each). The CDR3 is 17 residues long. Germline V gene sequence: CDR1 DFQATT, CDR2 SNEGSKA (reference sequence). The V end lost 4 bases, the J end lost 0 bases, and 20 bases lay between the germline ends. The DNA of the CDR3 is TGCAGTGCTACGCCCGGGGCTAGCTTAAAGAGCACAGATACGCAGTATTTT. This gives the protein CSATPGASLKSTDTQYF.

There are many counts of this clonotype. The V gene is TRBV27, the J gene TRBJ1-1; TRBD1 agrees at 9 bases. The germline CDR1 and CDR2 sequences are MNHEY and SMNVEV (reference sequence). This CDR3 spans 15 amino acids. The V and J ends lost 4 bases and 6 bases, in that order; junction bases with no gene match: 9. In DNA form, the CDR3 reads TGTGCCAGCAGTTCATCATGGACAGGGGCCCCTGAAGCTTTCTTT. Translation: CASSSSWTGAPEAFF.

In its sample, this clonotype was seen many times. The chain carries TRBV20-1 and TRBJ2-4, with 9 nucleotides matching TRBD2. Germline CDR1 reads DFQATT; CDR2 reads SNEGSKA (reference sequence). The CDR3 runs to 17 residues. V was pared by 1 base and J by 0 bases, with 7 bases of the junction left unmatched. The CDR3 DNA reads TGCAGTGCTAGAGGGGTTAGCGGGAGAGAAGCCAAAAACATTCAGTACTTC. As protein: CSARGVSGREAKNIQYF.

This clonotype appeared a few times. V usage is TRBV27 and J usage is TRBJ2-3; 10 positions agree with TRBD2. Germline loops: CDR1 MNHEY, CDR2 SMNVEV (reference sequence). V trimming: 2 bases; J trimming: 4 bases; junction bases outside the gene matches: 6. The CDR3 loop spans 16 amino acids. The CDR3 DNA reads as TGTGCCAGCAGTTTACCTAGCGGGAGTGGGCCAGATACGCAGTATTTT. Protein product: CASSLPSGSGPDTQYF.

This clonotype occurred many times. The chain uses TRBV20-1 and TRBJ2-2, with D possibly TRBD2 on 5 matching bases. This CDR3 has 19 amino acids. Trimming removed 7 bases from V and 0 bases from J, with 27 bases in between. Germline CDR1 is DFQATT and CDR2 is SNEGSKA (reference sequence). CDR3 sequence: CSEGTGIWTNSANTGELFF. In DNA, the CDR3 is TGCAGTGAGGGAACCGGGATCTGGACCAATTCGGCGAACACCGGGGAGCTGTTTTTT.

The CDR3, as DNA: TGCGCCAGCAGCCAAGCCCTCGGGCCGACCGGGGAGCTGTTTTTT. Protein product: CASSQALGPTGELFF. The chain couples TRBV4-3 to TRBJ2-2; no definite D call. Trimming stripped 1 base from V and 5 bases from J, with 11 bases between. Germline CDR1 and CDR2: LGHNA and YSLEER. The CDR3 has 15 residues.

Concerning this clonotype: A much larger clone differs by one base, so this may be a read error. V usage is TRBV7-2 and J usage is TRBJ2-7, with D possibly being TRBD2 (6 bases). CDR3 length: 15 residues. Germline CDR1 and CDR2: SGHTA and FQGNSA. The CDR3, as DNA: TGTGCCACCAGCATCTTTTTCGGGAGCGGCTACGAGCAGTACTTC. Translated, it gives CATSIFFGSGYEQYF.

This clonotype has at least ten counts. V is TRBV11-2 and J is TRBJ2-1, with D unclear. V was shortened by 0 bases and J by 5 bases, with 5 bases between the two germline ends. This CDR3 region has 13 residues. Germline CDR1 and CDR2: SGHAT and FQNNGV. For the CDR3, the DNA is TGTGCCAGCAGCTTAGAGGCAGACAATGAGCAGTTCTTC. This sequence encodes CASSLEADNEQFF.

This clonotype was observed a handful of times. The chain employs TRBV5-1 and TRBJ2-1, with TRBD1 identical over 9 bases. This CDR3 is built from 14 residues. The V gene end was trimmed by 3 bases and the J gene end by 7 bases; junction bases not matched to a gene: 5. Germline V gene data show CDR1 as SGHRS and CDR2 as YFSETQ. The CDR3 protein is CASSSGTGWNEQFF. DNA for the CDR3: TGCGCCAGCAGCTCCGGGACAGGGTGGAATGAGCAGTTCTTC.

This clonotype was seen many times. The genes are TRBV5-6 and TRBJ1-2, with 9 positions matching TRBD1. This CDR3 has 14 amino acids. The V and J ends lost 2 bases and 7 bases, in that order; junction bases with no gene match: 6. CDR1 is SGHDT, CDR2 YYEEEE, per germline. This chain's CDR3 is CASSFTGGAVGYTF. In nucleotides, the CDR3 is TGTGCCAGCAGCTTCACAGGGGGCGCGGTTGGCTACACCTTC.